These 32 T cell receptor beta chains share one sample of origin, sequenced in a study of blood T cell repertoires in COVID-19. Profiled with immunoSEQ multiplex PCR; TCRdb holds only in-frame clones, not every one. This sample has about 190,000 clones, with 88% found just once. Sample: peripheral blood. Source of these receptors: a woman aged 40 to 50 who had recovered from COVID-19.

The chain carries TRBV4-3 and TRBJ2-7; no clear D gene. Trimming removed 0 bases from V and 2 bases from J, with 14 bases in between. Germline V lookup: CDR1 LGHNA, CDR2 YSLEER. The CDR3 contains 16 residues. This CDR3 reads CASSQDRYAATYEQYF. The CDR3, as DNA: TGCGCCAGCAGCCAAGATCGGTACGCGGCCACCTACGAGCAGTACTTC.

This clone was seen just once. The gene calls are TRBV13 and TRBJ1-1; D remains unclear. Germline V lookup: CDR1 PRHDT, CDR2 FYEKMQ (reference sequence). Trimming shortened V by 5 bases and J by 5 bases, and 12 bases separated the two germline ends. The CDR3 runs 13 residues. Here the CDR3 DNA reads TGTGCCAGCAGCAAAGAACGGAGGACTGAAGCTTTCTTT. Its translation is CASSKERRTEAFF.

The chain joins TRBV7-6 to TRBJ2-5, with a weak D call TRBD1 (5 bases). Trimming removed 5 bases from V and 5 bases from J, with 18 bases in between. Germline assignment: CDR1 SGHVS and CDR2 FNYEAQ. The CDR3 runs 15 residues. As DNA, the CDR3 is TGTGCCAGCAGCCCAAATGTTGGGGCATCGGAGACCCAGTACTTC. Translating gives CASSPNVGASETQYF.

As regards this clone: The sample carries other DNA sequences with the same CDR3. V and J are TRBV5-6 and TRBJ1-2; D is unresolved. Trimming shortened V by 0 bases and J by 0 bases, and 9 bases separated the two germline ends. The CDR3 extends over 15 amino acids. The germline CDR1 and CDR2 sequences are SGHDT and YYEEEE. The CDR3 sequence is CASSLAGTANYGYTF. The DNA of the CDR3 is TGTGCCAGCAGCTTGGCCGGTACAGCTAACTATGGCTACACCTTC.

The CDR3 here is CASSQYTGGASGYTF. The CDR3, as DNA: TGTGCCAGCAGCCAATACACAGGGGGCGCCTCCGGCTACACCTTC. This chain links TRBV3-1 (or the pseudogene TRBV3-2) with TRBJ1-2; 9 nucleotides match TRBD1. The CDR3 loop spans 15 amino acids. CDR1 is LGHDT, CDR2 YNNKEL, per germline (reference sequence). V shed 2 bases and J 8 bases; nucleotides not matched to a gene: 9.

The chain couples TRBV6-5 to TRBJ2-5; D is perhaps TRBD2 (6 bases). The CDR3 has 14 amino acids. Trimming stripped 5 bases from V and 4 bases from J, with 14 bases between. CDR1 and CDR2 (germline): MNHEY, SVGAGI. The CDR3 region has the DNA TGTGCCAGCAGTCGTCTAGTGGGGGGAGAGACCCAGTACTTC. This encodes CASSRLVGGETQYF.

The rearrangement joins TRBV5-4 to TRBJ2-7; TRBD1 aligns across 8 bases. V shed 4 bases, J shed 3 bases, and the junction held 9 bases outside the gene matches. Germline V gene sequence: CDR1 SGHNT, CDR2 YYREEE (reference sequence). CDR3 size: 15 residues. CDR3 in amino acids: CASSHQAGGVYEQYF. The DNA of the CDR3 is TGTGCCAGCAGCCACCAGGCAGGGGGCGTCTACGAGCAGTACTTC.

The chain has TRBV3-1 (or the pseudogene TRBV3-2) and TRBJ2-7; TRBD1 agrees at 7 bases. The V segment lost 2 bases and the J segment 2 bases; nucleotides outside the gene matches: 6. The germline V gene has CDR1 LGHDT and CDR2 YNNKEL (reference sequence). The CDR3 contains 15 residues. In DNA, the CDR3 is TGTGCCAGCAGCCAAACCCTGGGACAGACCTACGAGCAGTACTTC. Translating gives CASSQTLGQTYEQYF.

The chain is built from TRBV9 and TRBJ2-7; TRBD2 matches 7 bases. Trimming at V came to 7 bases and at J to 0 bases, leaving 1 base not matched to a gene. Germline V gene data show CDR1 as SGDLS and CDR2 as YYNGEE. CDR3 size: 12 residues. CDR3 in amino acids: CASGGGSYEQYF. In DNA, the CDR3 is TGTGCCAGCGGGGGGGGCTCCTACGAGCAGTACTTC.

The rearrangement links TRBV5-4 to TRBJ2-1; D not resolved. This CDR3 has 15 residues. Trimming took 4 bases from V and 1 from J, leaving 12 bases between them. Germline V CDR1 and CDR2: SGHNT, YYREEE (reference sequence). CDR3: CASSLTSRSYNEQFF. CDR3 coding DNA: TGTGCCAGCAGCCTGACCTCCAGGTCCTACAATGAGCAGTTCTTC.

This rearrangement joins TRBV6-4 to TRBJ2-1; TRBD2 agrees at 7 bases. This CDR3 comprises 16 residues. Trimming at V came to 6 bases and at J to 0 bases, leaving 8 bases not matched to a gene. Per germline, CDR1 MRHNA and CDR2 SNTAGT. The CDR3 loop is CASSPLGGSSYNEQFF. DNA for the CDR3: TGTGCCAGCAGCCCCCTTGGCGGGAGCTCCTACAATGAGCAGTTCTTC.

V usage is TRBV19 and J usage is TRBJ1-2, with a tentative D call TRBD1 (5 bases). The germline V gene has CDR1 LNHDA and CDR2 SQIVND (reference sequence). The CDR3 totals 15 residues. The V gene lost 6 bases and the J gene lost 8 bases, with 22 bases spanning the gap. CDR3 sequence: CASSPGGALPSGYTF. The CDR3 region has the DNA TGTGCCAGTAGCCCCGGTGGGGCGCTACCCTCCGGCTACACCTTC.

This clone was seen just once. This chain connects TRBV7-9 to TRBJ1-4; TRBD1 aligns across 7 bases. V was pared by 5 bases and J by 5 bases, with 8 bases of the junction left unmatched. The CDR3 spans 15 residues. The germline V gene encodes CDR1 SEHNR and CDR2 FQNEAQ (reference sequence). The CDR3 DNA is TGTGCCAGCAGCACGCCGGGACAGCTAAATGAAAAACTGTTTTTT. Protein: CASSTPGQLNEKLFF. Filled out from reference TRBV7-9 and TRBJ1-4, the complete variable domain reads DTGVSQNPRHKITKRGQNVTFRCDPISEHNRLYWYRQTLGQGPEFLTYFQNEAQLEKSRLLSDRFSAERPKGSFSTLEIQRTEQGDSAMYLCASSTPGQLNEKLFFGSGTQLSVL.

The chain recombines TRBV19 with TRBJ2-1; the match to TRBD2 covers 9 bases. Looked up from germline, CDR1 is LNHDA and CDR2 is SQIVND (reference sequence). With V trimmed by 9 bases and J by 10 bases, 10 bases remained unmatched. The CDR3 runs 13 residues. The CDR3 DNA sequence: TGTGCCAGCTCTTTTGGGCGGGAGGGGGAGCAGTTCTTC. It codes for CASSFGREGEQFF.

The CDR3 is CASSPAGLGAGVSDTQYF. The CDR3 DNA sequence: TGTGCCAGTAGTCCGGCCGGACTCGGCGCTGGAGTGTCAGATACGCAGTATTTT. The V and J genes are TRBV19 and TRBJ2-3; a possible D gene is TRBD2 (5 bases). The V and J ends lost 5 bases and 4 bases respectively, with 25 bases between them. CDR3 length: 18 residues. The V gene's germline CDR1 is LNHDA and CDR2 SQIVND (reference sequence).

The chain is built from TRBV5-6 and TRBJ1-3; D is uncertain. Germline CDR1 and CDR2: SGHDT and YYEEEE. V dropped 4 bases and J dropped 0 bases, with 11 bases sitting between them. This CDR3 has 15 residues. The CDR3 sequence: CASSRLGSSGNTIYF. As DNA, the CDR3 is TGTGCCAGCAGCCGCCTGGGGAGCTCTGGAAACACCATATATTTT.

CDR3 sequence (DNA): TGTGCCAGCTCACCACGACAGGGAGCCACAGATACGCAGTATTTT. It translates to CASSPRQGATDTQYF. J is TRBJ2-3 and V is TRBV18; 7 bases are a match to TRBD1. Germline loops: CDR1 KGHSH, CDR2 LQKENI. J gave up 2 bases and V 1 base, and 3 bases lay outside the gene matches. This CDR3 contains 15 residues.

This clone was counted only a few times. This chain uses TRBV4-1 with TRBJ2-1; 10 bases are a match to TRBD2. With V trimmed by 3 bases and J by 10 bases, 9 bases remained unmatched. The CDR3 loop spans 15 amino acids. Per the germline V gene, CDR1 is MGHRA and CDR2 is YSYEKL. CDR3 nucleotides: TGCGCCAGCAGCCACGGACTAGCGGTACTTGGGGAGCAGTTCTTC. The encoded protein is CASSHGLAVLGEQFF.

The chain uses TRBV6-6 and TRBJ2-3; tentatively, D is TRBD2 (5 bases). V gave up 5 bases and J gave up 0 bases, with 12 bases separating them. The CDR3 has 15 amino acids. Germline loops: CDR1 MNHNY, CDR2 SVGAGI (reference sequence). CDR3 sequence: CASSQSGPSTDTQYF. Here the CDR3 DNA reads TGTGCCAGCAGTCAAAGCGGACCTAGCACAGATACGCAGTATTTT.

The rearrangement links TRBV18 to TRBJ1-6; D is possibly TRBD1 (5 bases). Germline loops: CDR1 KGHSH, CDR2 LQKENI. The CDR3 totals 15 residues. Deletions cut 3 bases from V and 6 bases from J, with 12 bases between. In DNA, the CDR3 is TGTGCCAGCTCACCCTACGACAGAATTAATTCACCCCTCCACTTT. Its translation is CASSPYDRINSPLHF.

In its sample, this clone was seen many times. CDR3 coding DNA: TGCGCCAGCAGCTTGACAGGGGGCTCTGGAAACACCATATATTTT. Translation gives CASSLTGGSGNTIYF. This rearrangement joins TRBV5-1 to TRBJ1-3, with 8 bases matching TRBD1. Per germline, CDR1 SGHRS and CDR2 YFSETQ. V lost 1 base, J lost 0 bases, and 0 bases stayed unmatched. This CDR3 comprises 15 residues.

Here the CDR3 reads CASSPSPTATRSSMFF. CDR3 DNA: TGTGCCAGCAGTCCCTCCCCTACAGCTACCAGATCCTCCATGTTTTTT. The V gene is TRBV27, the J gene TRBJ1-4, with D uncertain. CDR3 length: 16 amino acids. Trimming stripped 5 bases from V and 15 bases from J, with 28 bases between. Germline V gene lookup returns CDR1 MNHEY and CDR2 SMNVEV (reference sequence).

V gene TRBV19 combines with J gene TRBJ2-1, with 11 bases matching TRBD2. Per germline, CDR1 LNHDA and CDR2 SQIVND (reference sequence). The V and J ends lost 5 bases and 1 base, in that order; junction bases with no gene match: 7. The CDR3 loop spans 17 amino acids. CDR3 in amino acids: CASSRLAGGSSYNEQFF. For the CDR3, the DNA is TGTGCCAGTAGTCGGCTAGCGGGAGGAAGTTCCTACAATGAGCAGTTCTTC.

This chain links TRBV7-2 with TRBJ2-5, with D hard to call. From germline, CDR1 is SGHTA and CDR2 FQGNSA. The CDR3 contains 14 residues. The V gene lost 1 base and the J gene lost 5 bases, with 11 bases spanning the gap. The CDR3 nucleotides are TGTGCCAGCAGCTTAGATATCCTATTGGAGACCCAGTACTTC. Its protein is CASSLDILLETQYF.

This clone came up a few times. The V call is TRBV5-1, the J call TRBJ2-7, with a tentative D call TRBD2 (5 bases). The V end lost 3 bases, the J end lost 6 bases, and 22 bases lay between the germline ends. Germline V CDR1 and CDR2: SGHRS, YFSETQ. This CDR3 spans 16 amino acids. The CDR3 loop reads CASSWWGVAGLGEQYF. CDR3 sequence (DNA): TGCGCCAGCAGCTGGTGGGGAGTGGCAGGTCTTGGCGAGCAGTACTTC.

The V call is TRBV5-5, the J call TRBJ1-5; no clear D. Looked up from germline, CDR1 is SGHKS and CDR2 is YYEKEE (reference sequence). This CDR3 comprises 15 residues. Trimming cost V 0 bases and J 6 bases, with 13 bases left between them. The CDR3 DNA follows: TGTGCCAGCAGCTTGGCGTCAGGAGGGCTTCAGCCCCAGCATTTT. This encodes CASSLASGGLQPQHF.

The chain has TRBV28 and TRBJ1-2; TRBD1 agrees at 7 bases. This CDR3 has 16 residues. J lost 6 bases, V lost 6 bases, and 16 bases had no gene match. Germline assignment: CDR1 MDHEN and CDR2 SYDVKM. DNA of the CDR3: TGTGCCAGCAGGGGGGACAGCGAGTTCCCATGGGATGGCTACACCTTC. This encodes CASRGDSEFPWDGYTF.

The chain couples TRBV12-3 or TRBV12-4 to TRBJ1-5; D gene unclear. The V and J ends lost 4 bases and 5 bases respectively, with 9 bases between them. This CDR3 contains 13 residues. The CDR3: CASSSQEDQPQHF. CDR3 DNA sequence: TGTGCCAGCAGTTCTCAGGAGGATCAGCCCCAGCATTTT.

The chain is built from TRBV15 and TRBJ2-7, with 9 bases identical to TRBD2. The V gene's germline CDR1 is LNHNV and CDR2 YYDKDF (reference sequence). The CDR3 has 15 amino acids. V gave up 1 base and J gave up 6 bases; unmatched junction bases: 7. DNA for the CDR3: TGTGCCACCAGCAGAGTTGGGACTAGCCGCGGCGAGCAGTACTTC. This translates into CATSRVGTSRGEQYF.

This clone was observed a few times. This chain joins TRBV7-2 and TRBJ2-5, with TRBD2 identical over 9 bases. CDR1 and CDR2 from the germline V gene are SGHTA and FQGNSA. CDR3 length: 16 amino acids. Germline trimming cut 2 bases from V and 1 base from J; bases unmatched to any gene: 5. In DNA, the CDR3 is TGTGCCAGCAGCTTATCGGCGGGAGGGGGCCAAGAGACCCAGTACTTC. Translation: CASSLSAGGGQETQYF.

On this clone: A single base separates this from a much larger clone, so it may be a read error. This specimen includes other DNA sequences encoding the same CDR3. This CDR3 reads CASSQGRDQPQHF. DNA of the CDR3: TGTGCCAGCAGCCAAGGGAGGGATCAGCCCCAGCATTTT. This chain uses TRBV3-1 (or the pseudogene TRBV3-2) with TRBJ1-5; D remains unclear. CDR1 LGHDT and CDR2 YNNKEL come from the germline V gene (reference sequence). The CDR3 runs 13 residues. Trimming took off 1 base at V and 5 bases at J, with 6 bases between the two ends.

CDR3 sequence reads: CASSEFGLAPSPYEQYF. In nucleotides, the CDR3 is TGTGCCAGCAGTGAATTCGGACTAGCGCCCAGTCCCTACGAGCAGTACTTC. This sequence joins TRBV25-1 and TRBJ2-7; 9 nucleotides align to TRBD2. CDR1 and CDR2 (germline): MGHDK, SYGVNS. The length of the CDR3 is 17 residues. V dropped 1 base and J dropped 2; count of bases not matched to a gene: 9.